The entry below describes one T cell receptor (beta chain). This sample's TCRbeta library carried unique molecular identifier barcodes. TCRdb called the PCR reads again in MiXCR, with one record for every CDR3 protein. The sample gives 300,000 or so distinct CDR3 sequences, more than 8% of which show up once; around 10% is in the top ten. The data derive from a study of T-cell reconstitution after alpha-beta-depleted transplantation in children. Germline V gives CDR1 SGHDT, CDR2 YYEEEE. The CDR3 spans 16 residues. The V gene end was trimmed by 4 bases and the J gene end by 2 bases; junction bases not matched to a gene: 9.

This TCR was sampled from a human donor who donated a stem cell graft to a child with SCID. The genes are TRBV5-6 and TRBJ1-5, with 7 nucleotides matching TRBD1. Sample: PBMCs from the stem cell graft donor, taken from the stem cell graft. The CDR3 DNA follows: TGTGCCAGCAGCCGCAGAGGGGGCGCGGGCAATCAGCCCCAGCATTTT. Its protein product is CASSRRGGAGNQPQHF.